This T cell receptor beta chain is drawn from a study of cytomegalovirus exposure and HLA in healthy donors. There are 13 residues in the CDR3. Germline V gene sequence: CDR1 MNHEY, CDR2 SMNVEV (reference sequence). V was clipped by 6 bases and J by 3 bases, with 12 bases between them. Profiled with immunoSEQ multiplex PCR; TCRdb holds only in-frame clones, not every one. This sample has over 250,000 clones, with about 90% found just once. This sequence was found in a woman aged 25 to 45 in good health and CMV-seropositive. The chain has TRBV27 and TRBJ2-7; D perhaps matches TRBD2 (5 bases). Input material: PBMCs. The CDR3 reads CASRAGLFYEQYF. The CDR3, as DNA: TGTGCCAGCAGGGCCGGACTTTTCTACGAGCAGTACTTC.